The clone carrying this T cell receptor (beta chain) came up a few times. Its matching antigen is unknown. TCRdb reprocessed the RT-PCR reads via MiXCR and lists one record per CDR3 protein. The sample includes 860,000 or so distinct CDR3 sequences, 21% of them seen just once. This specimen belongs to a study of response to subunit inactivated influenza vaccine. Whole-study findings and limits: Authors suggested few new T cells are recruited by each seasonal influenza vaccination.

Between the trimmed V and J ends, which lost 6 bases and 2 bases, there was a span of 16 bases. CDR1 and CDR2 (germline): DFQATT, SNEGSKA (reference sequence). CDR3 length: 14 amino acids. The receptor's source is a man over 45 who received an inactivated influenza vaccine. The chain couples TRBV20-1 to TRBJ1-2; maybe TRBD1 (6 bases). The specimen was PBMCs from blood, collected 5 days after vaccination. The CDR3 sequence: CSADDRPTNYGYTF. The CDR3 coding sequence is TGCAGTGCCGACGACAGGCCGACCAACTATGGCTACACCTTC.